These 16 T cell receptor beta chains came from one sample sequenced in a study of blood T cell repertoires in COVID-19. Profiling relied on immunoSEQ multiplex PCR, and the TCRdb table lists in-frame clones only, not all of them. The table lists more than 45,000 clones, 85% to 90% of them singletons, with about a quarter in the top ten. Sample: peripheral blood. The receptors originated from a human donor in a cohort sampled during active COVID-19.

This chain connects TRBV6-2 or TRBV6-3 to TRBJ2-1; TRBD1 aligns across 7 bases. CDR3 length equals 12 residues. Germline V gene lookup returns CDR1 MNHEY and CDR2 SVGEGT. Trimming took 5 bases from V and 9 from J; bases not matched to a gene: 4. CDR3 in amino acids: CASSRQGTEQFF. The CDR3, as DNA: TGTGCCAGCAGTCGACAGGGCACTGAGCAGTTCTTC.

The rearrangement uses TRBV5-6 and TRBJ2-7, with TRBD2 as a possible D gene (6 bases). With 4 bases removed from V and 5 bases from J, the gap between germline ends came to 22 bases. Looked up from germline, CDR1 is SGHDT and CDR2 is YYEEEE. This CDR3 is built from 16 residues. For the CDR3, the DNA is TGTGCCAGCAGCCGCGGGACCACCCTCCGAGGGGACGAGCAGTACTTC. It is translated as CASSRGTTLRGDEQYF.

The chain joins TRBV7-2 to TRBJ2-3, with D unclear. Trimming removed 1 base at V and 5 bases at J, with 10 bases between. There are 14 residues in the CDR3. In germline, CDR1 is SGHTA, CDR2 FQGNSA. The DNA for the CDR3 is TGTGCCAGCAGCTTAGATACAGCACAAGATACGCAGTATTTT. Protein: CASSLDTAQDTQYF.

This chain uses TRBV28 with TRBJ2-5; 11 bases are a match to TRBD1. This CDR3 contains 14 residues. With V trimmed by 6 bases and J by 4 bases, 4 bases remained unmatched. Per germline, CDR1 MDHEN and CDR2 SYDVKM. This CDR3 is CASRADRGRETQYF. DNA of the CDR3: TGTGCCAGCAGAGCGGACAGGGGGCGAGAGACCCAGTACTTC.

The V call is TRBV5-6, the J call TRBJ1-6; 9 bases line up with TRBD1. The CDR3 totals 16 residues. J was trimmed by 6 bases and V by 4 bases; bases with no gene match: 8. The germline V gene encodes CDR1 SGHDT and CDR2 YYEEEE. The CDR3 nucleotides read TGTGCCAGCAGCCCGTTGACAGGGGGAGGTAATTCACCCCTCCACTTT. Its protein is CASSPLTGGGNSPLHF.

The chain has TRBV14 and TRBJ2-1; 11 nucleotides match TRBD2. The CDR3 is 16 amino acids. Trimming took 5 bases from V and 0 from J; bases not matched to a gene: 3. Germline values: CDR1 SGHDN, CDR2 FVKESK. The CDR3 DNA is TGTGCCAGCAGCAAACTAGCGGGGGACTCCTACAATGAGCAGTTCTTC. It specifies CASSKLAGDSYNEQFF.

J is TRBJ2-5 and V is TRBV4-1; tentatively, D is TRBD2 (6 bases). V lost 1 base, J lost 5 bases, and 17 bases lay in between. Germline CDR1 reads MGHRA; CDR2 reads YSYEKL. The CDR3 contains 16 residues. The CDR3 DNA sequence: TGCGCCAGCAGCCAAGCTAGCGTCGCTTCGGGGGAGACCCAGTACTTC. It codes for CASSQASVASGETQYF.

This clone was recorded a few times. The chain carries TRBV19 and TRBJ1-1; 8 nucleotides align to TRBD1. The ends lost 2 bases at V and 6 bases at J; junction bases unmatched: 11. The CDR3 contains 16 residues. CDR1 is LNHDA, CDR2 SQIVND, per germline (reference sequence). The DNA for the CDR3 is TGTGCCAGTAGTATAAGGGCCCCCCAGGGGGCGCCTGAAGCTTTCTTT. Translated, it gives CASSIRAPQGAPEAFF.

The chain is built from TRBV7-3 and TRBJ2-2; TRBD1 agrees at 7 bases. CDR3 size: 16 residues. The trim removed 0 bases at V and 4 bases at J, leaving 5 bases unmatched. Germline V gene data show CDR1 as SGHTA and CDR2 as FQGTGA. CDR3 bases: TGTGCCAGCAGCTTAACGGCAGGGGGAGTCACCGGGGAGCTGTTTTTT. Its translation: CASSLTAGGVTGELFF.

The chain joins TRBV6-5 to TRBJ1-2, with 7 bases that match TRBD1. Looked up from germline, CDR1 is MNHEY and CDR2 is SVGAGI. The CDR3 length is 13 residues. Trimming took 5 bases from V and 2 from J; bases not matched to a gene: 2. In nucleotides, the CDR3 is TGTGCCAGCAGTCAGGACAGGAACTATGGCTACACCTTC. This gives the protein CASSQDRNYGYTF.

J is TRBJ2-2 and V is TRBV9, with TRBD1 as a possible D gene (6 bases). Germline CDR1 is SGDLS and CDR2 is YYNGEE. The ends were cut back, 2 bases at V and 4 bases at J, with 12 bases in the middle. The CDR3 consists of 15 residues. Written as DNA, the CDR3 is TGTGCCAGCAGCGTTACAGGGATGCGCACCGGGGAGCTGTTTTTT. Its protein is CASSVTGMRTGELFF.

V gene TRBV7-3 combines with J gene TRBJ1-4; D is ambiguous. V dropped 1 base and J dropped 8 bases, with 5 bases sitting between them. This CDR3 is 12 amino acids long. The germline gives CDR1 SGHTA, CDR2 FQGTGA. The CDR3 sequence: CASSLSREKLFF. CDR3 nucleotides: TGTGCCAGCAGCTTAAGCCGGGAAAAACTGTTTTTT.

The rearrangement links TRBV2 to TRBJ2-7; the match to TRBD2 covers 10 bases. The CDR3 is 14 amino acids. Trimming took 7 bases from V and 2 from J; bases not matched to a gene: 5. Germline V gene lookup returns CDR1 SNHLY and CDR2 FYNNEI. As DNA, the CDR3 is TGTGCCAGCAACCCTAGCGGGGGTACCTACGAGCAGTACTTC. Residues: CASNPSGGTYEQYF.

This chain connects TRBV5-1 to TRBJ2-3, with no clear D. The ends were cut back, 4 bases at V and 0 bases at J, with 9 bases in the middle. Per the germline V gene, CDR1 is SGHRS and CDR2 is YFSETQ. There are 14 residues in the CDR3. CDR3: CASSPIDSTDTQYF. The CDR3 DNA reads TGCGCCAGCAGCCCTATTGATAGCACAGATACGCAGTATTTT.

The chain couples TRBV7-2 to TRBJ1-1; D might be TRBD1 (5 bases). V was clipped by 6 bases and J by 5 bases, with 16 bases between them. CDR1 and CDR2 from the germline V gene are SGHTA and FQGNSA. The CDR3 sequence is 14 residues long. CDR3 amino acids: CASRVDTRGTEAFF. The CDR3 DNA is TGTGCCAGCAGAGTCGACACCCGGGGGACTGAAGCTTTCTTT.

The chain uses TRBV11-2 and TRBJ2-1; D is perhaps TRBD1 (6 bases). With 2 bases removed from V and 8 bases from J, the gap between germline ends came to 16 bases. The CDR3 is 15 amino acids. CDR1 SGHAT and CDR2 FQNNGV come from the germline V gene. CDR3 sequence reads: CASSLTGLAVHEQFF. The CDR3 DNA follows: TGTGCCAGCAGCTTAACAGGGCTTGCGGTCCATGAGCAGTTCTTC.